The text below deals with one TCR beta chain. Trimming took 5 bases from V and 0 from J; bases not matched to a gene: 12. The V gene's germline CDR1 is KGHSH and CDR2 LQKENI. The CDR3 has 17 residues. These data are taken from a study of blood T cell repertoires in COVID-19. Sequenced by immunoSEQ multiplex PCR; TCRdb stores in-frame clones only, minus some. The table has 150,000 or so clones, nearly 80% seen once. Sequencing input: peripheral blood. This TCR was recovered from a man older than 75 with acute or convalescent COVID-19. The V gene is TRBV18, the J gene TRBJ1-2; TRBD1 aligns across 7 bases. DNA of the CDR3: TGTGCCAGCTCAGCAGGGGACAGCATCGACACTAACTATGGCTACACCTTC. Translating it yields CASSAGDSIDTNYGYTF.